The 24 T cell receptor beta chains below all came from one sample that was sequenced in a study of cytomegalovirus exposure and HLA in healthy donors. Vbeta (60) and Jbeta (13) primers were used in the PCR. The table came from immunoSEQ multiplex PCR; TCRdb's copy has only in-frame clones and leaves some out. Of around 150,000 clones detected, approximately 81% appear once; the ten largest clones hold 1.3% to 1.5%. Sequenced sample: PBMCs. Source of these receptors: a young man in good health and CMV-seronegative.

In its sample, this clone was seen a few times. The chain couples TRBV6-5 to TRBJ2-3; 9 nucleotides match TRBD2. This CDR3 has 15 amino acids. Germline V lookup: CDR1 MNHEY, CDR2 SVGAGI. The J segment lost 3 bases and the V segment lost 5 bases, leaving 6 bases of the junction unmatched. The CDR3, as DNA: TGTGCCAGCAGTCTGCGGGAGGGAATGACAGATACGCAGTATTTT. Protein: CASSLREGMTDTQYF.

V usage is TRBV5-6 and J usage is TRBJ2-5; no clear D gene. Deletions cut 3 bases from V and 3 bases from J, with 12 bases between. This CDR3 contains 14 residues. Germline CDR1 SGHDT, CDR2 YYEEEE. CDR3 region: CASSSTELEETQYF. CDR3 coding DNA: TGTGCCAGCAGCTCCACTGAGTTGGAAGAGACCCAGTACTTC.

The chain combines TRBV18 with TRBJ1-1, with D tentatively TRBD1 (5 bases). Germline V lookup: CDR1 KGHSH, CDR2 LQKENI. The CDR3 contains 15 residues. Trimming removed 4 bases at V and 0 bases at J, with 12 bases between. The CDR3 here is CASSQTRGMNTEAFF. CDR3 coding DNA: TGTGCCAGCTCACAGACAAGGGGTATGAACACTGAAGCTTTCTTT.

V usage is TRBV2 and J usage is TRBJ1-1, with D uncertain. The V gene's germline CDR1 is SNHLY and CDR2 FYNNEI. V was shortened by 3 bases and J by 0 bases, with 8 bases between the two germline ends. The length of the CDR3 is 14 residues. CDR3 coding DNA: TGTGCCAGCAGTGACCCTGACATGAACACTGAAGCTTTCTTT. The encoded protein is CASSDPDMNTEAFF.

The chain joins TRBV6-5 to TRBJ1-1; maybe TRBD1 (5 bases). Per the germline V gene, CDR1 is MNHEY and CDR2 is SVGAGI. Trimming stripped 7 bases from V and 1 base from J, with 16 bases between. CDR3 length: 15 residues. CDR3 nucleotides: TGTGCCAGCACAGGAATTCAGGGTGCGAACACTGAAGCTTTCTTT. It translates to CASTGIQGANTEAFF.

This clone was detected once. The chain uses TRBV19 and TRBJ1-2, with TRBD1 identical over 7 bases. This CDR3 comprises 14 residues. Trimming at V came to 5 bases and at J to 4 bases, leaving 7 bases not matched to a gene. CDR1 and CDR2 (germline): LNHDA, SQIVND (reference sequence). CDR3 coding DNA: TGTGCCAGTAGTTCCCAGACAGGGCTCTATGGCTACACCTTC. The encoded protein is CASSSQTGLYGYTF.

V and J are TRBV2 and TRBJ2-7; 10 bases align to TRBD1. With 2 bases clipped from V and 6 bases from J, the junction kept 10 bases outside the gene matches. This CDR3 spans 16 amino acids. Germline-derived CDR1 and CDR2 are SNHLY and FYNNEI. The CDR3: CASSEPGQGSPTEQYF. The CDR3 region has the DNA TGTGCCAGCAGTGAACCGGGACAGGGGTCCCCTACCGAGCAGTACTTC. Drawing the rest from reference TRBV2 and TRBJ2-7, the complete variable domain is EPEVTQTPSHQVTQMGQEVILRCVPISNHLYFYWYRQILGQKVEFLVSFYNNEISEKSEIFDDQFSVERPDGSNFTLKIRSTKLEDSAMYFCASSEPGQGSPTEQYFGPGTRLTVT.

This clone was observed a single time. The chain recombines TRBV5-1 with TRBJ1-1; a possible D gene is TRBD1 (5 bases). This CDR3 is built from 16 residues. Germline CDR1 is SGHRS and CDR2 is YFSETQ. The V end lost 1 base, the J end lost 1 base, and 14 bases lay between the germline ends. The CDR3 loop reads CASSLIPSGGNTEAFF. The DNA of the CDR3 is TGCGCCAGCAGCTTGATACCGAGCGGGGGGAACACTGAAGCTTTCTTT.

This clone was observed a single time. The V gene is TRBV30, the J gene TRBJ1-1; no firm D call. There are 17 residues in the CDR3. Germline-derived CDR1 and CDR2 are GTSNPN and SVGIG (reference sequence). The V and J ends lost 0 bases and 4 bases respectively, with 21 bases between them. The CDR3 is CAWSVIAGPVMGTEAFF. CDR3 nucleotides: TGTGCCTGGAGTGTAATAGCGGGCCCTGTCATGGGCACTGAAGCTTTCTTT. Based on the CDR3 plus reference TRBV30 and TRBJ1-1, the full variable domain is SQTIHQWPATLVQPVGSPLSLECTVEGTSNPNLYWYRQAAGRGLQLLFYSVGIGQISSEVPQNLSASRPQDRQFILSSKKLLLSDSGFYLCAWSVIAGPVMGTEAFFGQGTRLTVV.

The chain recombines TRBV6-5 with TRBJ1-3, with D unresolved. Germline CDR1 reads MNHEY; CDR2 reads SVGAGI. Between the trimmed V and J ends, which lost 6 bases and 2 bases, there was a span of 14 bases. CDR3 size: 15 residues. The CDR3 loop reads CASRVGRGAGNTIYF. The CDR3 bases are TGTGCCAGCAGGGTCGGCCGGGGAGCTGGAAACACCATATATTTT.

This clone was picked up a small number of times. The chain recombines TRBV6-5 with TRBJ1-5, with D maybe TRBD1 (5 bases). The V end lost 4 bases, the J end lost 3 bases, and 13 bases lay between the germline ends. This CDR3 comprises 15 residues. CDR1 MNHEY and CDR2 SVGAGI come from the germline V gene. The DNA of the CDR3 is TGTGCCAGCAGTTCAAGCGGGGCTCTCAATCAGCCCCAGCATTTT. It yields the protein CASSSSGALNQPQHF.

In this sample, this clone turned up once. The rearrangement uses TRBV6-6 and TRBJ1-5, with a possible D match to TRBD1 (6 bases). The V gene lost 2 bases and the J gene lost 11 bases, with 7 bases spanning the gap. The CDR3 extends over 11 amino acids. Looked up from germline, CDR1 is MNHNY and CDR2 is SVGAGI (reference sequence). In DNA form, the CDR3 reads TGTGCCAGCAGTTACGAGGGGGCCCAGCATTTT. Its translation is CASSYEGAQHF.

V gene TRBV5-4 combines with J gene TRBJ2-6; D unclear. The CDR3 loop spans 16 amino acids. V gave up 1 base and J gave up 0 bases, with 8 bases separating them. Germline values: CDR1 SGHNT, CDR2 YYREEE (reference sequence). CDR3 protein: CASSLIANSGANVLTF. The CDR3 DNA reads as TGTGCCAGCAGCTTGATAGCTAACTCTGGGGCCAACGTCCTGACTTTC.

The CDR3 DNA sequence: TGTGCCAGCAGGGGGACTAGCGGCAGGTTCAGGCACTACAATGAGCAGTTCTTC. Translated: CASRGTSGRFRHYNEQFF. The gene calls are TRBV5-4 and TRBJ2-1; 11 positions match TRBD2. Germline V gene data show CDR1 as SGHNT and CDR2 as YYREEE (reference sequence). V was clipped by 5 bases and J by 3 bases; unmatched bases: 13. This CDR3 is built from 18 residues.

This clone was recorded only once. The J gene is TRBJ2-1, the V gene TRBV19; 8 bases are a match to TRBD2. The junction had 7 bases not matched to a gene; V was cut back by 4 bases and J by 8 bases. The germline V gene encodes CDR1 LNHDA and CDR2 SQIVND (reference sequence). The CDR3 has 14 amino acids. CDR3 sequence: CASSRSSGTDEQFF. The CDR3 nucleotides read TGTGCCAGTAGTAGGAGTAGCGGGACCGATGAGCAGTTCTTC.

This clone was counted between two and nine times. V gene TRBV5-6 combines with J gene TRBJ2-7, with TRBD2 identical over 8 bases. This CDR3 contains 14 residues. Germline V gene data show CDR1 as SGHDT and CDR2 as YYEEEE. Unmatched junction bases numbered 11, after V lost 6 bases and J lost 6 bases. CDR3 residues: CASNPTAGGAEQYF. CDR3 DNA: TGTGCCAGCAACCCGACGGCGGGAGGCGCCGAGCAGTACTTC.

Regarding this clone: Mismatch with germline at one junction end may stem from a read error. J is TRBJ2-3 and V is TRBV13; 13 bases line up with TRBD2. The CDR3 totals 15 residues. Germline V CDR1 and CDR2: PRHDT, FYEKMQ (reference sequence). The CDR3 reads CASRLGLRTSGRQYF. The CDR3 nucleotides are TGTGCCAGCAGATTAGGTCTTAGGACTAGCGGGAGGCAGTATTTT.

The chain carries TRBV7-2 and TRBJ2-3; D might be TRBD2 (5 bases). Trimming shortened V by 5 bases and J by 8 bases, and 20 bases separated the two germline ends. CDR1 is SGHTA and CDR2 is FQGNSA in the germline V gene. The CDR3 has 15 residues. The CDR3 region is CASSPLGDPFFTQYF. CDR3 bases: TGTGCCAGCAGCCCATTGGGAGATCCGTTTTTTACGCAGTATTTT.

The V and J genes are TRBV7-9 and TRBJ1-5; no clear D. Germline V gene data show CDR1 as SEHNR and CDR2 as FQNEAQ (reference sequence). The CDR3 loop spans 13 amino acids. V was pared by 6 bases and J by 3 bases, with 9 bases between. DNA of the CDR3: TGTGCCAGCAGTTCCGAGGCCAATCAGCCCCAGCATTTT. Encoded protein: CASSSEANQPQHF. Complete variable domain (other parts from reference TRBV7-9 and TRBJ1-5): DTGVSQNPRHKITKRGQNVTFRCDPISEHNRLYWYRQTLGQGPEFLTYFQNEAQLEKSRLLSDRFSAERPKGSFSTLEIQRTEQGDSAMYLCASSSEANQPQHFGDGTRLSIL.

The chain combines TRBV27 with TRBJ2-3; 10 nucleotides match TRBD2. The length of the CDR3 is 18 residues. CDR1 is MNHEY, CDR2 SMNVEV, per germline (reference sequence). V gave up 6 bases and J gave up 5 bases; unmatched junction bases: 17. The CDR3 reads CASRPTWASGSRRDTQYF. CDR3 DNA sequence: TGTGCCAGCAGGCCTACTTGGGCTAGCGGGAGCCGCCGAGATACGCAGTATTTT.

This chain uses TRBV27 with TRBJ2-5; TRBD1 might be the D (8 bases). The V end lost 6 bases, the J end lost 5 bases, and 19 bases lay between the germline ends. This CDR3 is built from 15 residues. Germline-derived CDR1 and CDR2 are MNHEY and SMNVEV (reference sequence). CDR3 residues: CASSWGGQEGETQYF. In DNA, the CDR3 is TGTGCCAGCAGCTGGGGGGGACAGGAAGGCGAGACCCAGTACTTC.

This chain connects TRBV9 to TRBJ2-1; perhaps TRBD2 as D (6 bases). Germline CDR1 and CDR2: SGDLS and YYNGEE. The CDR3 has 13 amino acids. Trimming shortened V by 4 bases and J by 7 bases, and 12 bases separated the two germline ends. CDR3 sequence reads: CASSYSGGNEQFF. The CDR3 DNA is TGTGCCAGCAGCTACAGTGGAGGGAATGAGCAGTTCTTC.

The CDR3 loop is CAISSGTVFNTEAFF. The CDR3, as DNA: TGTGCCATCAGTTCCGGGACAGTATTTAACACTGAAGCTTTCTTT. The J gene is TRBJ1-1, the V gene TRBV10-3, with 7 bases that match TRBD1. The CDR3 covers 15 residues. Germline values: CDR1 ENHRY, CDR2 SYGVKD. V dropped 5 bases and J dropped 2; count of bases not matched to a gene: 8.

In this sample, this clone turned up once. This rearrangement joins TRBV11-2 to TRBJ2-1, with 8 bases matching TRBD1. Germline CDR1 reads SGHAT; CDR2 reads FQNNGV. The CDR3 has 15 residues. V trimming: 5 bases; J trimming: 7 bases; junction bases outside the gene matches: 10. CDR3 protein: CASSPNRDRRNEQFF. The DNA of the CDR3 is TGTGCCAGCAGCCCCAACCGGGACAGGAGGAATGAGCAGTTCTTC.